The 17 T cell receptor beta chains listed next were all sequenced from one sample in a study of human T cells and chemical hapten exposure. Via MiXCR, TCRdb re-called the RACE reads, giving one row per CDR3 protein. The data contain almost 40,000 distinct CDR3 sequences, 9.5% of them singletons. Time point described: patch test 3, about 24 weeks after DPC sensitization. Treatment noted: therapeutic diphenylcyclopropenone sensitization with weekly scalp DPC. Whole blood that had not been fractionated was the source of extracted total RNA. This material consisted of whole blood, taken in connection with sensitization to the hapten diphenylcyclopropenone (DPC). The receptor set was obtained from a man aged 45-65 years with alopecia areata. Some clones in this sample may be carry-over from other donors' samples.

The chain uses TRBV5-1 and TRBJ1-1, with 7 bases fitting TRBD1. Per the germline V gene, CDR1 is SGHRS and CDR2 is YFSETQ. V was clipped by 5 bases and J by 0 bases; unmatched bases: 7. This CDR3 has 15 amino acids. DNA of the CDR3: TGCGCCAGCAGTCCCCCAGGGGGGGTGAACACTGAAGCTTTCTTT. It specifies CASSPPGGVNTEAFF.

This clonotype was detected ten times or more. The gene calls are TRBV12-3 or TRBV12-4 and TRBJ1-6; D is perhaps TRBD1 (5 bases). Deletions cut 1 base from V and 8 bases from J, with 9 bases between. The CDR3 totals 14 residues. The CDR3 DNA reads TGTGCCAGCAGTTTAGAGGGGTCGGATTCACCCCTCCACTTT. It translates to CASSLEGSDSPLHF.

This clonotype occurred a few times. This chain links TRBV12-3 or TRBV12-4 with TRBJ2-5; the D is unclear. The CDR3 is made up of 14 amino acids. Deletions cut 0 bases from V and 5 bases from J, with 10 bases between. In DNA, the CDR3 is TGTGCCAGCAGTTTAGCGTTGGGTCGGGAGACCCAGTACTTC. This codes for CASSLALGRETQYF.

This clonotype has a handful of counts. The chain recombines TRBV10-1 with TRBJ2-4, with D perhaps matching TRBD2 (7 bases). V lost 4 bases, J lost 8 bases, and 15 bases lay in between. Per the germline V gene, CDR1 is WNHNN and CDR2 is SYGVQD (reference sequence). The CDR3 length is 14 residues. In nucleotides, the CDR3 is TGCGCCAGCAGTGTGGGGGGGCGGAGTCACATTCAGTACTTC. Encoded protein: CASSVGGRSHIQYF.

This clonotype turned up a few times. The chain recombines TRBV29-1 with TRBJ2-7; TRBD1 agrees at 7 bases. Germline V gene sequence: CDR1 SQVTM, CDR2 ANQGSEA. This CDR3 spans 14 amino acids. Losses at the gene ends were 6 bases for V and 0 bases for J; bases not matched to a gene: 8. CDR3 loop: CSVARGTSSYEQYF. The DNA of the CDR3 is TGCAGCGTAGCCAGGGGGACGAGCTCCTACGAGCAGTACTTC.

This clonotype was recorded many times. The chain carries TRBV6-2 or TRBV6-3 and TRBJ2-4, with 9 bases matching TRBD2. Per the germline V gene, CDR1 is MNHEY and CDR2 is SVGEGT. The junction had 15 bases not matched to a gene; V was cut back by 7 bases and J by 2 bases. The CDR3 is 18 amino acids. The CDR3 reads CASKVGGRGIVTKNIQYF. In nucleotides, the CDR3 is TGTGCCAGCAAAGTAGGCGGGAGGGGAATTGTGACCAAAAACATTCAGTACTTC.

This clonotype was detected many times. The gene calls are TRBV19 and TRBJ2-1; 11 positions match TRBD2. V dropped 7 bases and J dropped 2; count of bases not matched to a gene: 1. The CDR3 runs to 14 residues. The germline gives CDR1 LNHDA, CDR2 SQIVND (reference sequence). The CDR3, as DNA: TGTGCCAGTATGGGACTAGCGGCCTACAATGAGCAGTTCTTC. As protein: CASMGLAAYNEQFF. The full variable domain, with the rest looked up from reference TRBV19 and TRBJ2-1, is DGGITQSPKYLFRKEGQNVTLSCEQNLNHDAMYWYRQDPGQGLRLIYYSQIVNDFQKGDIAEGYSVSREKKESFPLTVTSAQKNPTAFYLCASMGLAAYNEQFFGPGTRLTVL.

At least ten counts were recorded for this clonotype. For the CDR3, the DNA is TGTGCCAGCAGGGCCCTGAACACCGGGGAGCTGTTTTTT. It translates to CASRALNTGELFF. This chain joins TRBV12-3 or TRBV12-4 and TRBJ2-2; no clear D gene. The CDR3 extends over 13 amino acids. V shed 6 bases and J shed 1 base, with 6 bases lying between them.

Many counts were recorded for this clonotype. This chain joins TRBV20-1 and TRBJ2-7; no firm D call. Trimming removed 0 bases at V and 0 bases at J, with 6 bases between. The CDR3 extends over 13 amino acids. Looked up from germline, CDR1 is DFQATT and CDR2 is SNEGSKA (reference sequence). The CDR3 loop reads CSARDPDSYEQYF. The CDR3 DNA sequence: TGCAGTGCTAGAGACCCAGACTCCTACGAGCAGTACTTC.

This clonotype was seen at least ten times. The rearrangement joins TRBV20-1 to TRBJ2-1; D possibly matches TRBD1 or TRBD2 (5 bases each). Looked up from germline, CDR1 is DFQATT and CDR2 is SNEGSKA (reference sequence). This CDR3 contains 15 residues. Trimming cost V 6 bases and J 3 bases, with 18 bases left between them. The CDR3 nucleotides are TGCAGTGCCCTCGGGCCAGGGAGAGGCTACAATGAGCAGTTCTTC. This sequence encodes CSALGPGRGYNEQFF.

This clonotype was counted only a few times. The CDR3 here is CASSSTGREQYF. Written as DNA, the CDR3 is TGTGCCAGCAGCTCAACTGGCAGGGAGCAGTACTTC. This sequence joins TRBV7-2 and TRBJ2-7; D remains ambiguous. V was shortened by 4 bases and J by 7 bases, with 11 bases between the two germline ends. This CDR3 has 12 residues. CDR1 and CDR2 from the germline V gene are SGHTA and FQGNSA.

This clonotype was counted many times. The chain joins TRBV4-1 to TRBJ2-7; 7 bases agree with TRBD2. The CDR3 loop spans 15 amino acids. The V and J ends lost 4 bases and 0 bases, in that order; junction bases with no gene match: 6. Looked up from germline, CDR1 is MGHRA and CDR2 is YSYEKL. The CDR3 DNA reads as TGCGCCAGCAGCCTCAGCGGGACCCCCTCCTACGAGCAGTACTTC. Its translation: CASSLSGTPSYEQYF.

The genes are TRBV9 and TRBJ2-6; D tentatively fits TRBD1 or TRBD2 (5 bases each). V was pared by 4 bases and J by 1 base, with 18 bases between. The CDR3 has 18 amino acids. CDR1 is SGDLS and CDR2 is YYNGEE in the germline V gene. CDR3: CASSTHPRGESGANVLTF. The DNA of the CDR3 is TGTGCCAGCAGCACCCACCCCCGAGGGGAGTCTGGGGCCAACGTCCTGACTTTC.

The chain is built from TRBV7-9 and TRBJ1-1, with no clear D. The CDR3 is 13 residues long. The V gene lost 5 bases and the J gene lost 3 bases, with 10 bases spanning the gap. Germline V CDR1 and CDR2: SEHNR, FQNEAQ (reference sequence). As DNA, the CDR3 is TGTGCCAGCAGCGGTCCCGTGTACACTGAAGCTTTCTTT. Its translation: CASSGPVYTEAFF.

This clonotype has only a few counts. J is TRBJ2-3 and V is TRBV9, with D uncertain. CDR1 is SGDLS, CDR2 YYNGEE, per germline. The CDR3 is 12 residues long. The V and J ends lost 4 bases and 5 bases respectively, with 8 bases between them. The CDR3 DNA reads as TGTGCCAGCAGCCTCGGCGAAGATACGCAGTATTTT. Its translation: CASSLGEDTQYF. The full variable domain, rest sourced from reference TRBV9 and TRBJ2-3, is DSGVTQTPKHLITATGQRVTLRCSPRSGDLSVYWYQQSLDQGLQFLIQYYNGEERAKGNILERFSAQQFPDLHSELNLSSLELGDSALYFCASSLGEDTQYFGPGTRLTVL.

This clonotype occurred many times. This sequence joins TRBV28 and TRBJ2-5, with D perhaps TRBD2 (5 bases). CDR1 is MDHEN and CDR2 is SYDVKM in the germline V gene. The V and J ends lost 6 bases and 5 bases respectively, with 19 bases between them. This CDR3 has 15 amino acids. The CDR3 DNA reads TGTGCCAGCAGACCCCCTTCGGCGGGTGGGGAGACCCAGTACTTC. Translation gives CASRPPSAGGETQYF.

In this sample, this clonotype turned up a few times. This rearrangement joins TRBV6-2 or TRBV6-3 to TRBJ2-7; 7 positions match TRBD1. CDR3 length equals 15 residues. CDR1 is MNHEY and CDR2 is SVGEGT in the germline V gene. The V and J ends lost 5 bases and 2 bases, in that order; junction bases with no gene match: 9. CDR3 DNA: TGTGCCAGCAGTACGAGACAGGGTACCACCTACGAGCAGTACTTC. Translation: CASSTRQGTTYEQYF.